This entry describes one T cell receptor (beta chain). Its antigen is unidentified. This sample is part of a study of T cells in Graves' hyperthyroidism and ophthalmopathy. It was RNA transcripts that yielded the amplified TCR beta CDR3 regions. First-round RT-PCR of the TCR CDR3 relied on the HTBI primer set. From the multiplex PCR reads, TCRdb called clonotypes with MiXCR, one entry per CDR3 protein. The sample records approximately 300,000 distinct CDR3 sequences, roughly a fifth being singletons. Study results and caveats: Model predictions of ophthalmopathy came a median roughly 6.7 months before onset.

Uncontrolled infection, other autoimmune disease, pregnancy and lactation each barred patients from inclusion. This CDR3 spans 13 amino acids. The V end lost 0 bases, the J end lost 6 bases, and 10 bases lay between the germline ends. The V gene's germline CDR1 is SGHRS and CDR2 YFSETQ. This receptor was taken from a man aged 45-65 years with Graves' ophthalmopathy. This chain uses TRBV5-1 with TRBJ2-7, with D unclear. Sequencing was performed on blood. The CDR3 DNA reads TGCGCCAGCAGCTTGGCGGCTCGCTCCGAGCAGTACTTC. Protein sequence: CASSLAARSEQYF.